This T cell receptor beta chain emerged from a study of beta chain features in type 1 diabetes. Study information: In age, gender and cell yields, patients were similar to healthy donors. Investigators examined around 98 million sorted cells across all samples.

Investigators reverse transcribed all isolated RNA, so they sequenced expressed TCRB transcripts. Here immunoSEQ multiplex PCR was the method, and the copy in TCRdb shows in-frame clones only, minus some. The sample records 350,000 or so clones, roughly a fifth being singletons. Unmatched junction bases numbered 8, after V lost 2 bases and J lost 4 bases. Germline assignment: CDR1 LGHNA and CDR2 YSLEER. There are 16 residues in the CDR3. The authors obtained over 95% purity in all sorted populations. The sequence was obtained from a young woman in good health. Source material: naive CD4+ T cells from blood. This chain links TRBV4-3 with TRBJ2-1; 7 bases map to TRBD2. The DNA for the CDR3 is TGCGCCAGCAGCCAAAATCCCAGTAGCGGGTACAATGAGCAGTTCTTC. Protein: CASSQNPSSGYNEQFF.